The entry below gives a single T cell receptor beta chain sequence along with its context. Its antigen remains undetermined. Base-call qualities are not available, and no considerably larger clone is one nucleotide away. This sample is drawn from a study of blood T cell repertoires in COVID-19 (TCRdb year 2020). About the investigation overall: Collaborator samples came from the United States, Italy and Spain and covered acute and convalescent phases of COVID-19. The samples were drawn from the first 160 participants of the ongoing ImmuneRACE study and from over 950 subjects provided by 6 global collaborators. The repertoires were made available in a free public database intended to serve as a resource for research on the immune response to SARS-CoV-2. Nearly every sample came with metadata listing a de-identified subject ID, COVID-19 status, age in years and sex. HLA class I and class II types, where available, came from metadata supplied by the sample provider rather than from assay-based typing. The dataset comprised deeply sampled blood TCRbeta repertoires from subjects exposed to, actively infected with, or recovered from COVID-19. The material from the prospective study consisted of cDNA or gDNA derived from T cells, B-cell-depleted T cells, or PBMCs.

The collaborating institutions used their own protocols to collect whole blood in K2EDTA tubes. Collaborator samples were shipped for TCRbeta analysis as frozen whole blood, isolated PBMCs, or DNA extracted from either sample type. The investigation overall reported the following: The amount of clinical and demographic metadata varied by source and participant and was provided uncurated.

TCRbeta CDR3 regions were amplified from genomic DNA by means of the immunoSEQ Assay, a bias-controlled multiplex PCR. In the original analysis: Within the assay, amplification of reference gene primers was used to estimate how many nucleated cells each sample contained. To quantify the absolute abundance of each unique TCRbeta CDR3 rearrangement, sequence reads were collapsed and filtered. For each sample, productive Simpson clonality was calculated by taking the square root of Simpson's diversity index across productive rearrangements. The immuneACCESS repertoire file appears here via TCRdb, limited to in-frame rearrangements. These files lack a portion of the clones; in checked studies, under half of the deficit traces to unresolved V genes, and the cause of the others is not known. That table furnishes V, J and clone size, whereas the DNA furnished D and trimming. The sample table contains 250,000 or so clones; only one count was recorded for around nine tenths of them. Jointly, the top ten make up roughly 2% of the sample.

Ends trimmed: V by 1 base, J by 4 bases; bases unmatched to a gene: 5. Counted from cysteine to phenylalanine, this CDR3 has 15 amino acids. Kept here is only the CDR3 DNA, which spans 45 bases and is read in frame from base 1. The germline V gene specifies KGHSH as CDR1 and LQKENI as CDR2. Sequencing used peripheral blood. The V and J genes are TRBV18 and TRBJ2-7, with 9 central nucleotides matching TRBD2. The receptor was isolated from a man aged 30 to 45 with active or convalescent COVID-19. At the DNA level, the sequence is TGTGCCAGCTCACCACTAGCGGGGGACAGATACGAGCAGTACTTC. Its translation is CASSPLAGDRYEQYF.